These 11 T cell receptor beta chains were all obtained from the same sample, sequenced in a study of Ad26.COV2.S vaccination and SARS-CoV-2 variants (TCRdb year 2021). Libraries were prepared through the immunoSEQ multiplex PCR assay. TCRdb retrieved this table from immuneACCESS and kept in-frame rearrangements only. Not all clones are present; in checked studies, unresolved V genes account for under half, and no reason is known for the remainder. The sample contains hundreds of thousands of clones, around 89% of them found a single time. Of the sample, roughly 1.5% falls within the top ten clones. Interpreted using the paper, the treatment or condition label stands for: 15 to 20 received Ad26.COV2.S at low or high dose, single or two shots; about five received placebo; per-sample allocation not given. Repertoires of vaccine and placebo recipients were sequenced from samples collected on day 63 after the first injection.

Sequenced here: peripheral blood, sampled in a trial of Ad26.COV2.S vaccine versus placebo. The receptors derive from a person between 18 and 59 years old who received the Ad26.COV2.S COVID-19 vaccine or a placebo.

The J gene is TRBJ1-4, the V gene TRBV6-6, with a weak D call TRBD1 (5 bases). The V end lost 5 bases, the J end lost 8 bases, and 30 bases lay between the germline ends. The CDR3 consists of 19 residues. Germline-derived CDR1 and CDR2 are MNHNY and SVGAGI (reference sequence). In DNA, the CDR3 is TGTGCCAGCAGTCCCCGTGAAAGGGGTGTGTCGCCTTGGGGGGAAAAACTGTTTTTT. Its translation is CASSPRERGVSPWGEKLFF.

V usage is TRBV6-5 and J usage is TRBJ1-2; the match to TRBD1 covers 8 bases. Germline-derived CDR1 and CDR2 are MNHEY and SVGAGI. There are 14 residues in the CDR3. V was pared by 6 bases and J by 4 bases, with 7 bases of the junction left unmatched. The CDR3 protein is CASRLDRGIYGYTF. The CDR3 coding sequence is TGTGCCAGCAGACTCGACAGGGGAATCTATGGCTACACCTTC.

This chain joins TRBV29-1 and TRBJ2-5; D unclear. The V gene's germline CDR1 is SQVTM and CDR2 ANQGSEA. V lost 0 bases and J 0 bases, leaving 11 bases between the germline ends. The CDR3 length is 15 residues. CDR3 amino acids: CSVEDPRAYQETQYF. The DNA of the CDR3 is TGCAGCGTTGAAGATCCCCGGGCCTACCAAGAGACCCAGTACTTC.

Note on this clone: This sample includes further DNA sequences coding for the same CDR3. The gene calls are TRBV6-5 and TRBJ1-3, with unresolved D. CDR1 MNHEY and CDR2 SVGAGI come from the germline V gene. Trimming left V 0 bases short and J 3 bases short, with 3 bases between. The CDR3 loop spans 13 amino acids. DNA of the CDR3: TGTGCCAGCAGTTACTCGGGTGGAAACACCATATATTTT. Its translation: CASSYSGGNTIYF.

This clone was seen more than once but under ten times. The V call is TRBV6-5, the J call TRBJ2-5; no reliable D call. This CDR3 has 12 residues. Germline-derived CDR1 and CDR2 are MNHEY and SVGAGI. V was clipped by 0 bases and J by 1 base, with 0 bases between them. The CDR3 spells CASSYSQETQYF. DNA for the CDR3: TGTGCCAGCAGTTACTCCCAAGAGACCCAGTACTTC.

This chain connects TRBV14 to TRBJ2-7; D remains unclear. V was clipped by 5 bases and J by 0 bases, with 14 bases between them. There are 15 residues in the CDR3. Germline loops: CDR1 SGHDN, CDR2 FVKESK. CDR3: CASSFHGSSSYEQYF. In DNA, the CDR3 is TGTGCCAGCAGCTTCCACGGGTCGAGCTCCTACGAGCAGTACTTC.

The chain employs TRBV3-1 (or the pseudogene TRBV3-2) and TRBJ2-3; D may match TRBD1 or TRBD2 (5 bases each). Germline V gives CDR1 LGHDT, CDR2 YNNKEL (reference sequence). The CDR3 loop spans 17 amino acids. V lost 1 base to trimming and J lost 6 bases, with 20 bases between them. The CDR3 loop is CASSQGGYWTWGDTQYF. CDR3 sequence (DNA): TGTGCCAGCAGCCAAGGGGGTTATTGGACCTGGGGGGATACGCAGTATTTT.

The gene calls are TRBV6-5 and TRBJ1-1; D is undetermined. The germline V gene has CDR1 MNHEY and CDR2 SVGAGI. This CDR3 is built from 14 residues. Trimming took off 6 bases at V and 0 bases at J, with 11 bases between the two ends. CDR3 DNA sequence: TGTGCCAGCAGGTCTGGCTCGATGAACACTGAAGCTTTCTTT. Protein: CASRSGSMNTEAFF.

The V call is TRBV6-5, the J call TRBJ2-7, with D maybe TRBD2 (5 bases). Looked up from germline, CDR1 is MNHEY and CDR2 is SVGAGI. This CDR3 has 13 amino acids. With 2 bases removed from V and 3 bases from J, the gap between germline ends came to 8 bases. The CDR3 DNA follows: TGTGCCAGCAGTTACAACCGGGACTACGAGCAGTACTTC. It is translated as CASSYNRDYEQYF.

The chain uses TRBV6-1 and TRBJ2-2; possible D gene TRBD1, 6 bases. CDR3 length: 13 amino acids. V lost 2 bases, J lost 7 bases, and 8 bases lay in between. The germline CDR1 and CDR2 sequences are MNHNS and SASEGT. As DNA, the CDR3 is TGTGCCAGCAGTGAACAGGGGTTCGGGGAGCTGTTTTTT. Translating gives CASSEQGFGELFF.

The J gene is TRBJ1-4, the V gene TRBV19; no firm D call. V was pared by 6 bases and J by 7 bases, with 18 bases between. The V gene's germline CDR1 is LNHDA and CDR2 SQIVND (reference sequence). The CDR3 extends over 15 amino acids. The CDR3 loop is CASRDPSGYAEKLFF. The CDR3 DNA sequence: TGTGCCAGTAGGGACCCGAGTGGGTATGCTGAAAAACTGTTTTTT. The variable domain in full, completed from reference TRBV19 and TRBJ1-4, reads DGGITQSPKYLFRKEGQNVTLSCEQNLNHDAMYWYRQDPGQGLRLIYYSQIVNDFQKGDIAEGYSVSREKKESFPLTVTSAQKNPTAFYLCASRDPSGYAEKLFFGSGTQLSVL.